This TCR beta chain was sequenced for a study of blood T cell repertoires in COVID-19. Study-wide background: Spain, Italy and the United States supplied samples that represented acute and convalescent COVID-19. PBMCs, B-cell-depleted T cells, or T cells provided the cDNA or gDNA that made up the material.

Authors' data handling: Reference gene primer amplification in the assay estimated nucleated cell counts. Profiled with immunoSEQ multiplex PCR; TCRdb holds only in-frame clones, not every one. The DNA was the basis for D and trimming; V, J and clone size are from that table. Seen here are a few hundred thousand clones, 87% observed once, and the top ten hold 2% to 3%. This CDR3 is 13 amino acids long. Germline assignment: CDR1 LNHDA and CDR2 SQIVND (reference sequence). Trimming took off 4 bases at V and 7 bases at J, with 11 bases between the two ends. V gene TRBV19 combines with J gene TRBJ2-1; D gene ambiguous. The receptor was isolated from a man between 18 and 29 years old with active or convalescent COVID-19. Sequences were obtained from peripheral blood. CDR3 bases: TGTGCCAGTAGTAATCTGGAGAGAAATGAGCAGTTCTTC. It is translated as CASSNLERNEQFF. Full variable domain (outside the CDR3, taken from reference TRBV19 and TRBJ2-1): DGGITQSPKYLFRKEGQNVTLSCEQNLNHDAMYWYRQDPGQGLRLIYYSQIVNDFQKGDIAEGYSVSREKKESFPLTVTSAQKNPTAFYLCASSNLERNEQFFGPGTRLTVL.